The entry below gives a single T cell receptor (beta chain) sequence along with its context. Using immunoSEQ multiplex PCR, the repertoire was profiled, and TCRdb retains in-frame clones only, with some absent. Among 60,000 to 70,000 clones listed, around 87% were seen once. The record originates from a study of OX40 agonist ivuxolimab in advanced cancers. Study overall: Intravenous ivuxolimab was administered to patients every 2 weeks at 0.01 to 10 mg/kg. Dose-escalation patients had hepatocellular carcinoma, melanoma, renal cell or head and neck cancer.

Germline V gene sequence: CDR1 LNHDA, CDR2 SQIVND (reference sequence). There are 10 residues in the CDR3. V lost 3 bases to trimming and J lost 7 bases, with 1 base between them. The J gene is TRBJ2-1, the V gene TRBV19; D is undetermined. Sample: CD4+ or CD8+ T cells sorted from blood, taken in a trial of the OX40 agonist ivuxolimab. The clonotype originates from an adult with an advanced solid tumor such as melanoma, head and neck, liver or kidney cancer. CDR3 sequence reads: CASSMNEQFF. Written as DNA, the CDR3 is TGTGCCAGTAGTATGAATGAGCAGTTCTTC.